These 9 T cell receptor beta chains came from one sample sequenced in a study of early T cells in non-severe SARS-CoV-2 infection. Each CDR3 protein gets one entry after TCRdb re-called the 5' RACE reads with MiXCR. The table shows 15,000 to 20,000 distinct CDR3 sequences, with roughly 6.1% occurring only once. Source material: whole blood. The receptors derive from an adult who was a healthcare worker with PCR-confirmed SARS-CoV-2 infection or an uninfected control (not recorded which).

This clonotype was seen repeatedly, ten times or more. The chain has TRBV18 and TRBJ2-7; TRBD2 matches 10 bases. Trimming removed 6 bases from V and 5 bases from J; junction bases left unmatched: 10. CDR3 length: 15 amino acids. Germline V gene data show CDR1 as KGHSH and CDR2 as LQKENI. The CDR3 DNA reads as TGTGCCAGCTCGCAGACCGGGACTAGCGACCACGAGCAGTACTTC. Protein: CASSQTGTSDHEQYF.

This clonotype occurred many times. This chain joins TRBV10-2 and TRBJ2-1; D uncertain. Germline CDR1 reads WSHSY; CDR2 reads SAAADI. V shed 5 bases and J shed 7 bases, with 3 bases lying between them. CDR3 length: 10 amino acids. The CDR3 loop reads CASSHNEQFF. The CDR3 DNA sequence: TGCGCCAGCAGTCATAATGAGCAGTTCTTC.

There are many counts of this clonotype. CDR3 nucleotide sequence: TGTGCCAGCAGCTTAGATCCCAAGCGACCCTACAATGAGCAGTTCTTC. Encoded protein: CASSLDPKRPYNEQFF. This chain uses TRBV11-3 with TRBJ2-1; unclear D gene. Germline CDR1 SGHNT, CDR2 YENEEA. The CDR3 is 16 amino acids. The V end lost 0 bases, the J end lost 2 bases, and 11 bases lay between the germline ends. The variable domain in full, with the rest retrieved from reference TRBV11-3 and TRBJ2-1, is EAGVVQSPRYKIIEKKQPVAFWCNPISGHNTLYWYLQNLGQGPELLIRYENEEAVDDSQLPKDRFSAERLKGVDSTLKIQPAELGDSAVYLCASSLDPKRPYNEQFFGPGTRLTVL.

This clonotype was detected many times. The chain couples TRBV2 to TRBJ2-7; D possibly corresponds to TRBD2 (6 bases). Germline V gene sequence: CDR1 SNHLY, CDR2 FYNNEI. Trimming took 7 bases from V and 4 from J, leaving 14 bases between them. There are 13 residues in the CDR3. This chain's CDR3 is CASKWAGTYEQYF. CDR3 nucleotides: TGTGCCAGCAAGTGGGCGGGAACGTACGAGCAGTACTTC.

This clonotype was recorded at least ten times. The genes are TRBV29-1 and TRBJ1-1; 11 bases line up with TRBD1. Germline V CDR1 and CDR2: SQVTM, ANQGSEA. The CDR3 sequence is 13 residues long. V lost 6 bases and J lost 6; bases outside the gene matches: 6. CDR3 in DNA: TGCAGCGTCGGGAGGGGACAGGGGGCTGAAGCTTTCTTT. It specifies CSVGRGQGAEAFF.

This clonotype was counted many times. V is TRBV28 and J is TRBJ2-4; 7 nucleotides line up with TRBD1. This CDR3 comprises 16 residues. Germline V lookup: CDR1 MDHEN, CDR2 SYDVKM. Trimming took 5 bases from V and 1 from J; bases not matched to a gene: 8. The CDR3 DNA reads as TGTGCCAGCAGTATGACAGGGAACGTGGCCAAAAACATTCAGTACTTC. Amino acids: CASSMTGNVAKNIQYF. Combining the CDR3 with reference TRBV28 and TRBJ2-4 gives the whole variable domain DVKVTQSSRYLVKRTGEKVFLECVQDMDHENMFWYRQDPGLGLRLIYFSYDVKMKEKGDIPEGYSVSREKKERFSLILESASTNQTSMYLCASSMTGNVAKNIQYFGAGTRLSVL.

This clonotype was detected many times. V gene TRBV6-1 combines with J gene TRBJ2-7; weak D call: TRBD1 (6 bases). The germline V gene encodes CDR1 MNHNS and CDR2 SASEGT. The CDR3 length is 13 residues. Between the trimmed V and J ends, which lost 2 bases and 9 bases, there was a span of 14 bases. This CDR3 is CASSERRGSGQYF. In nucleotides, the CDR3 is TGTGCCAGCAGTGAACGCAGGGGTTCTGGGCAGTACTTC.

The chain recombines TRBV20-1 with TRBJ2-7, with 9 nucleotides matching TRBD2. With V trimmed by 6 bases and J by 1 base, 7 bases remained unmatched. Germline V gene sequence: CDR1 DFQATT, CDR2 SNEGSKA (reference sequence). The CDR3 has 14 residues. The CDR3 DNA follows: TGCAGTGCCCCCCGAGCGGGAGGTTCCTACGAGCAGTACTTC. The encoded protein is CSAPRAGGSYEQYF.

This clonotype was observed many times. J is TRBJ2-4 and V is TRBV27; D gene uncertain. Germline V gives CDR1 MNHEY, CDR2 SMNVEV (reference sequence). The CDR3 contains 16 residues. V dropped 3 bases and J dropped 0 bases, with 12 bases sitting between them. The DNA of the CDR3 is TGTGCCAGCAGTTTCGGGTCGGATTCAGCCAAAAACATTCAGTACTTC. As protein: CASSFGSDSAKNIQYF.